One sample yielded the 10 T cell receptor beta chains listed below, sequenced in a study of blood T cell repertoires in COVID-19. Using immunoSEQ multiplex PCR, the repertoire was profiled, and TCRdb retains in-frame clones only, with some absent. The sample holds some 40,000 clones, roughly 92% seen once. Material for sequencing was peripheral blood. Receptors were obtained from a man between 50 and 59 years old with COVID-19, enrolled during active disease.

V and J are TRBV5-6 and TRBJ1-2; D is unresolved. V dropped 4 bases and J dropped 7 bases, with 14 bases sitting between them. Germline V CDR1 and CDR2: SGHDT, YYEEEE. This CDR3 has 13 residues. In DNA, the CDR3 is TGTGCCAGCAGCCCTTTATTCCAGGTTGGCTACACCTTC. Protein: CASSPLFQVGYTF.

The J gene is TRBJ1-1, the V gene TRBV11-3; D is perhaps TRBD1 (6 bases). Germline-derived CDR1 and CDR2 are SGHNT and YENEEA. The V end was cut by 5 bases, the J end by 1 base, with 11 bases between. This CDR3 comprises 14 residues. The CDR3 DNA reads TGTGCCAGCAGCCCCGGGACATCGAACACTGAAGCTTTCTTT. It codes for CASSPGTSNTEAFF.

This clone was observed once. Sequence at one end of the junction differs from germline and may be a read error. The gene calls are TRBV7-6 and TRBJ2-3, with 8 nucleotides matching TRBD2. This CDR3 spans 15 amino acids. CDR1 and CDR2 (germline): SGHVS, FNYEAQ. In DNA form, the CDR3 reads TGTGCCAGCAGTTTAGCGGGGTCGAGGGTGGATACGCAGTATTTT. Encoded protein: CASSLAGSRVDTQYF. Full variable domain (missing parts from reference TRBV7-6 and TRBJ2-3): GAGVSQSPRYKVTKRGQDVALRCDPISGHVSLYWYRQALGQGPEFLTYFNYEAQQDKSGLPNDRFSAERPEGSISTLTIQRTEQRDSAMYRCASSLAGSRVDTQYFGPGTRLTVL.

This clone was recorded only once. The rearrangement uses TRBV7-9 and TRBJ1-1; the match to TRBD1 covers 7 bases. The CDR3 has 14 amino acids. The V and J ends lost 5 bases and 3 bases, in that order; junction bases with no gene match: 6. From germline, CDR1 is SEHNR and CDR2 FQNEAQ (reference sequence). CDR3 sequence reads: CASSGYTGDTEAFF. Here the CDR3 DNA reads TGTGCCAGCAGCGGGTACACAGGGGACACTGAAGCTTTCTTT.

This rearrangement joins TRBV24-1 to TRBJ2-7, with a possible D match to TRBD2 (7 bases). V gave up 4 bases and J gave up 7 bases, with 22 bases separating them. The CDR3 loop spans 16 amino acids. Germline loops: CDR1 KGHDR, CDR2 SFDVKD. Written as DNA, the CDR3 is TGTGCCACCAGTGACGGGGGGCAGGGGATCTTGGGGGAGCAGTACTTC. The encoded protein is CATSDGGQGILGEQYF.

V gene TRBV29-1 combines with J gene TRBJ2-2, with D uncertain. Germline values: CDR1 SQVTM, CDR2 ANQGSEA. The CDR3 runs to 11 residues. The V and J ends lost 4 bases and 8 bases respectively, with 8 bases between them. The CDR3 nucleotides read TGCAGCGTTGTAAACTATGGGGAGCTGTTTTTT. Amino acid sequence: CSVVNYGELFF.

This clone has a handful of counts. The chain joins TRBV5-1 to TRBJ2-7; D may be TRBD1 (6 bases). Trimming pared 0 bases from V and 2 bases from J, leaving 15 bases between. Germline CDR1 and CDR2: SGHRS and YFSETQ. This CDR3 region has 16 residues. CDR3 protein: CASSLAPGENAYEQYF. The CDR3 DNA reads as TGCGCCAGCAGCTTGGCCCCAGGGGAGAATGCCTACGAGCAGTACTTC.

This clone turned up a few times. The chain recombines TRBV6-5 with TRBJ1-5; the D gene is possibly TRBD1 (5 bases). This CDR3 has 13 residues. The germline V gene has CDR1 MNHEY and CDR2 SVGAGI. Deletions cut 7 bases from V and 3 bases from J, with 10 bases between. The CDR3 here is CASTGEVNQPQHF. CDR3 coding DNA: TGTGCCAGCACGGGGGAGGTCAATCAGCCCCAGCATTTT.

The chain has TRBV2 and TRBJ1-3; D remains ambiguous. From germline, CDR1 is SNHLY and CDR2 FYNNEI. Trimming stripped 2 bases from V and 3 bases from J, with 11 bases between. The CDR3 runs 15 residues. The CDR3 reads CASSESWGVGNTIYF. The CDR3 DNA reads as TGTGCCAGCAGTGAATCTTGGGGAGTTGGAAACACCATATATTTT. Full variable domain (missing parts from reference TRBV2 and TRBJ1-3): EPEVTQTPSHQVTQMGQEVILRCVPISNHLYFYWYRQILGQKVEFLVSFYNNEISEKSEIFDDQFSVERPDGSNFTLKIRSTKLEDSAMYFCASSESWGVGNTIYFGEGSWLTVV.

The CDR3 protein is CASSSDMLAGVTGELFF. The CDR3 nucleotides read TGTGCCAGCAGCTCAGACATGCTAGCGGGAGTCACCGGGGAGCTGTTTTTT. The chain links TRBV7-2 to TRBJ2-2, with 10 positions matching TRBD2. V shed 4 bases and J 4 bases; nucleotides not matched to a gene: 9. Germline lookup yields CDR1 SGHTA and CDR2 FQGNSA. The CDR3 is 17 amino acids.